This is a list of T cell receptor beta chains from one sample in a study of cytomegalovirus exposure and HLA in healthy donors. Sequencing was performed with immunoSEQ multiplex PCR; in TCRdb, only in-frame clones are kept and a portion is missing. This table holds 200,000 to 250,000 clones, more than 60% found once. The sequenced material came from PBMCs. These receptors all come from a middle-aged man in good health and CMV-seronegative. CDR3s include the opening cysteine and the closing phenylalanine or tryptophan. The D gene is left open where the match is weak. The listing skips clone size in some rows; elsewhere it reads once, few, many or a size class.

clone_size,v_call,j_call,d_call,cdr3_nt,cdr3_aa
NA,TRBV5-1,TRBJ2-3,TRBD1,TGCGCCAGCAGCTCGGGACAGGGCAGCACAGATACGCAGTATTTT,CASSSGQGSTDTQYF
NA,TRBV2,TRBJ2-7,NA,TGTGCCAGCAGTGAATACTCCGGGTCCCCCTACGAGCAGTACTTC,CASSEYSGSPYEQYF
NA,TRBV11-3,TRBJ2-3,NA,TGTGCCAGCAGCTTATCGCAGTCCGATACGCAGTATTTT,CASSLSQSDTQYF
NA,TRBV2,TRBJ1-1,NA,TGTGCCAGCAGGACCAGGGTACTGAACACTGAAGCTTTCTTT,CASRTRVLNTEAFF
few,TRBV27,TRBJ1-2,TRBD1,TGTGCCAGCAGTCAAGGACAGGGGGTATATGGCTACACCTTC,CASSQGQGVYGYTF
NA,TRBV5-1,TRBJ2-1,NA,TGCGCCAGCAGCTTGATATCGGGAGCTGAGCAGTTCTTC,CASSLISGAEQFF
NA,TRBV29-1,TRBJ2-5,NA,TGCAGCGGCGCCGCTGGGGCCAGGGAGACCCAGTACTTC,CSGAAGARETQYF
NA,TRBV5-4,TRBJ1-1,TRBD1,TGTGCCAGCAGCATAGACAGGGGGCACACTGAAGCTTTCTTT,CASSIDRGHTEAFF
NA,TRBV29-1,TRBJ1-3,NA,TGCAGCGGACGGGTGGCTGGAAACACCATATATTTT,CSGRVAGNTIYF
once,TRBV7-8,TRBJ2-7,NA,TGTGCCAGCAGCCCCTCCTCCCGGACTCCCTCCTACGAGCAGTACTTC,CASSPSSRTPSYEQYF
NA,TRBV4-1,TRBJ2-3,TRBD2,TGCGCCAGCAGCCACCCTATGACCGTAGCGGGAGGGGACGACACGCAGTATTTT,CASSHPMTVAGGDDTQYF
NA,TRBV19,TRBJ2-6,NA,TGTGCCAGTAGTATAGGAGGATCCTCTCCTGGGGCCAACGTCCTGACTTTC,CASSIGGSSPGANVLTF
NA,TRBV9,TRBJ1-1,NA,TGTGCCAGCAGCGTGACCCCCGAGGCGAACACTGAAGCTTTCTTT,CASSVTPEANTEAFF
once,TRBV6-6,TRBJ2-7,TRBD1,TGTGCCAGCAGCTCGACAGGGAGCTCCTACGAGCAGTACTTC,CASSSTGSSYEQYF
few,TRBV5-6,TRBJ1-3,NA,TGTGCCAGCAGCCCAGGGTACTCTTCTGGAAACACCATATATTTT,CASSPGYSSGNTIYF
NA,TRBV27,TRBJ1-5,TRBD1,TGTGCCAGCAGTTTATACCCGTCCGGGACAGGGAATGGCAATCAGCCCCAGCATTTT,CASSLYPSGTGNGNQPQHF
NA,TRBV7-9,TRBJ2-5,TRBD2,TGTGCCAGCAGGCCCCCCTGGGCGGGAGCCCAAGAGACCCAGTACTTC,CASRPPWAGAQETQYF
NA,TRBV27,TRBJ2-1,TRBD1,TGTGCCAGCAGTTCGCGGACAGGGTCCCACAATGAGCAGTTCTTC,CASSSRTGSHNEQFF
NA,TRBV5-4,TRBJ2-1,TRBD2,TGTGCCAGCAGCTCGGGACTGGGCGGGAGTCAACGTAATGAGCAGTTCTTC,CASSSGLGGSQRNEQFF
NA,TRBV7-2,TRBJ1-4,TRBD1,TGTGCCAGCAGCGCCGGACAGGGGAGGGATGAAAAACTGTTTTTT,CASSAGQGRDEKLFF
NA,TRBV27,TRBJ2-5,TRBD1,TGTGCCAGCAGTGAAACCGGGACAGGGTTTCAAGAGACCCAGTACTTC,CASSETGTGFQETQYF
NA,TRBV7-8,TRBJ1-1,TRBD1,TGTGCCAGCAGCTTCCTACAGGGGGGAAACACTGAAGCTTTCTTT,CASSFLQGGNTEAFF
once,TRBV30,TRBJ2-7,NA,TGTGCAGGGGGGGGAACCTACGAGCAGTACTTC,CAGGGTYEQYF
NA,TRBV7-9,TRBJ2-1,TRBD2,TGTTCCAGCAGCACCCTAGCGGTTAGCTCCTACAATGAGCAGTTCTTC,CSSSTLAVSSYNEQFF
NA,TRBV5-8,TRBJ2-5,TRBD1,TGTGCCAGCAGCTTGGGTTTCACAGGGGGTAAACAAGAGACCCAGTACTTC,CASSLGFTGGKQETQYF
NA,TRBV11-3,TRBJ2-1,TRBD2,TGTGCCAGCAGCTTAGGGGAGGGCTACAATGAGCAGTTCTTC,CASSLGEGYNEQFF
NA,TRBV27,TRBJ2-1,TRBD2,TGTGCCAGCAGGGGGACTAGCGGTAAGCCCGTTGAGCAGTTCTTC,CASRGTSGKPVEQFF
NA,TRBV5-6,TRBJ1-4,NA,TGTGCCAGCAGCTTACGGTTGAGTGAAAAACTGTTTTTT,CASSLRLSEKLFF
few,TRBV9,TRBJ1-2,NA,TGTGCCAGCAGCGTAAACAGCCCTACTAACTATGGCTACACCTTC,CASSVNSPTNYGYTF
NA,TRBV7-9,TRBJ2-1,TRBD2,TGTGCCAGCAGCTTGTCAGCGGGAGTATACAATGAGCAGTTCTTC,CASSLSAGVYNEQFF
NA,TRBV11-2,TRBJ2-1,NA,TGTGCCAGCAGCTTAGGGCTAGCGCAGTTCTTC,CASSLGLAQFF
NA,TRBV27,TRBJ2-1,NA,TGTGCCAGCAGAGTGGGGGCAGGGGGGTACAATGAGCAGTTCTTC,CASRVGAGGYNEQFF
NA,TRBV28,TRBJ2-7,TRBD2,TGTGCCAGCAGTGGAGGGACTAGCGGGAGTTACGAGCAGTACTTC,CASSGGTSGSYEQYF
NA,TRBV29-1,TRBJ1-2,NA,TGCAGCGTTGAAGGGCAGATCTATGGCTACACCTTC,CSVEGQIYGYTF
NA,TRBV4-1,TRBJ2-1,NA,TGCGCCAGCAGCCAAGGGCGGAAGGCACTCCGCCCTGAGCAGTTCTTC,CASSQGRKALRPEQFF
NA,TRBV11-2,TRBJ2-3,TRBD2,TGTGCCAGCAGCTTCCCCGGACTAGCGGGAGGGGGGTTCACAGATACGCAGTATTTT,CASSFPGLAGGGFTDTQYF
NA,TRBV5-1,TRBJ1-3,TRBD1,TGCGCCAGCAGCGGGACAGGGGCCGCAAACACCATATATTTT,CASSGTGAANTIYF
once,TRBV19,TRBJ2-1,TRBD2,TGTGCCAGTAGTATAGCGGGGGGTAGGTCCTACAATGAGCAGTTCTTC,CASSIAGGRSYNEQFF
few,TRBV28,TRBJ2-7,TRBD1,TGTGCCAGCACGATTCGGACAGGGGCCTCCTACGAGCAGTACTTC,CASTIRTGASYEQYF
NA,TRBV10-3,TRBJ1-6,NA,TGTGCCATTTCCCGAGAGGTATCAGTCTCACCCCTCCACTTT,CAISREVSVSPLHF
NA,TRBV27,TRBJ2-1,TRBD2,TGTGCCAGCAGTCAACTAGCGGGAGAATACAATGAGCAGTTCTTC,CASSQLAGEYNEQFF
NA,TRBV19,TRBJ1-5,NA,TGTGCCAGTAGTTCCAGGGGTCCCAATCAGCCCCAGCATTTT,CASSSRGPNQPQHF
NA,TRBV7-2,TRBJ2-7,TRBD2,TGTGCCAGCAGCTATACGCCGGGACTAGCGGCTTCGTACGAGCAGTACTTC,CASSYTPGLAASYEQYF
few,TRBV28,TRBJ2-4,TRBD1,TGTGCCAGCAGTTCTTGGGGACAGGGGAGGGCCAAAAACATTCAGTACTTC,CASSSWGQGRAKNIQYF
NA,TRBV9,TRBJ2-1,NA,TGTGCCAGCAGCGGAGAGGCAGGGGATGATGAGCAGTTCTTC,CASSGEAGDDEQFF
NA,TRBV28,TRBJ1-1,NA,TGTGCCAGCTGGCGGAACCCGAACACTGAAGCTTTCTTT,CASWRNPNTEAFF
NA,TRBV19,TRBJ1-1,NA,TGTGCCAGTAACGTGGGGGCCATGAACACTGAAGCTTTCTTT,CASNVGAMNTEAFF
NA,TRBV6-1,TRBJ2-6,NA,TGTGCCAGCAGACTACAGGGCTCTGGGGCCAACGTCCTGACTTTC,CASRLQGSGANVLTF
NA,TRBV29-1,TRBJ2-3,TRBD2,TGCAGCGTCGGACTAGCGATCCCCACAGATACGCAGTATTTT,CSVGLAIPTDTQYF
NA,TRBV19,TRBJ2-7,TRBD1,TGTGCCAGTAGTCCTCAGGTGGGACAGGCGACCTACAGATACTTC,CASSPQVGQATYRYF
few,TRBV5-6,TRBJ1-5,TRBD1,TGTGCCAGCAGCTTACAGGGGCGCGCGAGTCAGCCCCAGCATTTT,CASSLQGRASQPQHF
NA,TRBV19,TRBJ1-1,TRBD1,TGTGCCAGTAGTATTCTCGGGACAGGGTTGGCTTTCTTT,CASSILGTGLAFF
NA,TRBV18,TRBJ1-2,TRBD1,TGTGCCAGCTCGGCCGGGACAGGGGGCTACCAGAACTATGGCTACACCTTC,CASSAGTGGYQNYGYTF
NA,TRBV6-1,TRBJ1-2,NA,TGTGCCAGCAGTGAAGCCCCACGCAGGGGCTACACCTTC,CASSEAPRRGYTF
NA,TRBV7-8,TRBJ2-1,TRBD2,TGTGCCAGCAGCTCGGATAGCGGGAGCTCCTACAATGAGCAGTTCTTC,CASSSDSGSSYNEQFF